Below are 14 T cell receptor beta chains sequenced from a single sample in a study of blood T cell repertoires in COVID-19. Produced via immunoSEQ multiplex PCR; TCRdb's table is partial and in-frame only. Here the sample spans approximately 200,000 clones, 85% being singletons. The specimen sequenced was PBMCs or T cells enriched from blood (not recorded which). These receptors were obtained from a man between 40 and 49 years old who had recovered from COVID-19.

The chain is built from TRBV10-1 and TRBJ2-3, with D uncertain. CDR1 WNHNN and CDR2 SYGVQD come from the germline V gene (reference sequence). Trimming stripped 2 bases from V and 4 bases from J, with 10 bases between. This CDR3 is built from 14 residues. The CDR3 region is CASSEDSRPDTQYF. CDR3 in DNA: TGCGCCAGCAGTGAGGACTCACGGCCAGATACGCAGTATTTT.

This sequence joins TRBV7-9 and TRBJ2-1, with TRBD2 as a possible D gene (5 bases). Trimming removed 2 bases from V and 0 bases from J, with 17 bases in between. CDR1 and CDR2 from the germline V gene are SEHNR and FQNEAQ (reference sequence). The CDR3 is made up of 18 amino acids. CDR3 sequence: CASSLRDKAVLSYNEQFF. CDR3 DNA sequence: TGTGCCAGCAGCTTACGGGATAAGGCCGTGCTCTCCTACAATGAGCAGTTCTTC.

This sequence joins TRBV5-1 and TRBJ2-7; the D is unclear. The CDR3 is made up of 15 amino acids. The V end lost 5 bases, the J end lost 1 base, and 16 bases lay between the germline ends. CDR1 and CDR2 from the germline V gene are SGHRS and YFSETQ. The CDR3 is CASRTFDGSSYEQYF. The DNA for the CDR3 is TGCGCCAGCAGAACTTTTGACGGGTCATCCTACGAGCAGTACTTC.

The chain couples TRBV11-3 to TRBJ1-1, with D uncertain. V was pared by 5 bases and J by 0 bases, with 7 bases between. This CDR3 is built from 13 residues. Germline CDR1 reads SGHNT; CDR2 reads YENEEA. As DNA, the CDR3 is TGTGCCAGCAGCCACTATATGAACACTGAAGCTTTCTTT. It specifies CASSHYMNTEAFF. The full variable domain, rest sourced from reference TRBV11-3 and TRBJ1-1, is EAGVVQSPRYKIIEKKQPVAFWCNPISGHNTLYWYLQNLGQGPELLIRYENEEAVDDSQLPKDRFSAERLKGVDSTLKIQPAELGDSAVYLCASSHYMNTEAFFGQGTRLTVV.

V and J are TRBV19 and TRBJ2-1, with 9 bases aligning to TRBD2. The V segment lost 7 bases and the J segment 2 bases; nucleotides outside the gene matches: 3. Germline-derived CDR1 and CDR2 are LNHDA and SQIVND (reference sequence). This CDR3 is 14 amino acids long. The CDR3 nucleotides are TGTGCCAGTACAGCGGGAGGAACCTACAATGAGCAGTTCTTC. Protein: CASTAGGTYNEQFF.

The chain recombines TRBV11-3 with TRBJ2-1, with 13 bases matching TRBD2. The CDR3 consists of 16 residues. J gave up 5 bases and V 1 base, and 2 bases lay outside the gene matches. Looked up from germline, CDR1 is SGHNT and CDR2 is YENEEA. CDR3 nucleotides: TGTGCCAGCAGCTTAGGACTAGCGGGAGGTCACAATGAGCAGTTCTTC. Translating gives CASSLGLAGGHNEQFF.

This clone was recorded once. J is TRBJ2-1 and V is TRBV7-2; TRBD2 matches at 7 bases. The CDR3 is made up of 14 amino acids. Germline values: CDR1 SGHTA, CDR2 FQGNSA. Trimming took 3 bases from V and 8 from J; bases not matched to a gene: 7. This chain's CDR3 is CASSFTGGYYEQFF. In DNA form, the CDR3 reads TGTGCCAGCAGCTTTACCGGGGGGTATTATGAGCAGTTCTTC.

This chain joins TRBV28 and TRBJ1-6; 8 nucleotides agree with TRBD1. Germline V gene lookup returns CDR1 MDHEN and CDR2 SYDVKM. V lost 5 bases to trimming and J lost 8 bases; unmatched junction nucleotides: 14. The CDR3 extends over 17 amino acids. The CDR3 DNA reads as TGTGCCAGCAGTCATAGGGCCATGACAGGGGCGGATTCACCCCTCCACTTT. Encoded protein: CASSHRAMTGADSPLHF.

V usage is TRBV10-2 and J usage is TRBJ2-5; 7 bases match TRBD2. Germline V gene data show CDR1 as WSHSY and CDR2 as SAAADI. The CDR3 length is 15 residues. The ends lost 2 bases at V and 1 base at J; junction bases unmatched: 4. CDR3 region: CASSETSAAQETQYF. CDR3 DNA sequence: TGCGCCAGCAGTGAGACTAGCGCGGCCCAAGAGACCCAGTACTTC.

The sample holds one count of this clone. The J gene is TRBJ2-3, the V gene TRBV27; 8 positions agree with TRBD2. CDR3 length equals 16 residues. Germline lookup yields CDR1 MNHEY and CDR2 SMNVEV (reference sequence). Germline trimming cut 6 bases from V and 5 bases from J; bases unmatched to any gene: 13. CDR3 nucleotides: TGTGCCAGCAGGTACCGAGCGGGAGAAGGTGGAGATACGCAGTATTTT. Its translation: CASRYRAGEGGDTQYF.

This clone turned up a few times. The chain is built from TRBV27 and TRBJ1-1; D gene ambiguous. The CDR3 is made up of 12 amino acids. With 8 bases removed from V and 0 bases from J, the gap between germline ends came to 7 bases. Germline V gives CDR1 MNHEY, CDR2 SMNVEV (reference sequence). The DNA for the CDR3 is TGTGCCAGCTTTTCAGTGAACACTGAAGCTTTCTTT. Protein product: CASFSVNTEAFF.

This clone was seen only once. This chain connects TRBV4-1 to TRBJ1-2; tentatively, D is TRBD1 (5 bases). The CDR3 extends over 16 amino acids. In germline, CDR1 is MGHRA, CDR2 YSYEKL. The V end was cut by 0 bases, the J end by 3 bases, with 14 bases between. As DNA, the CDR3 is TGCGCCAGCAGCCAAGAAATCGTCGGCAGGGACTATGGCTACACCTTC. This codes for CASSQEIVGRDYGYTF.

The rearrangement joins TRBV11-1 to TRBJ2-7; 10 positions match TRBD1. The V and J ends lost 5 bases and 5 bases, in that order; junction bases with no gene match: 9. The germline V gene has CDR1 SGHAT and CDR2 FQDESV (reference sequence). The CDR3 has 15 amino acids. The CDR3 coding sequence is TGTGCCAGCAGCGCCCGGACAGGGGGTGGGCACGAGCAGTACTTC. This sequence encodes CASSARTGGGHEQYF.

The rearrangement joins TRBV2 to TRBJ2-5, with a possible D match to TRBD1 (6 bases). CDR1 SNHLY and CDR2 FYNNEI come from the germline V gene. The CDR3 totals 14 residues. Trimming shortened V by 4 bases and J by 2 bases, and 11 bases separated the two germline ends. CDR3 residues: CASSARDIQETQYF. The CDR3 region has the DNA TGTGCCAGCAGTGCTCGGGACATACAAGAGACCCAGTACTTC.